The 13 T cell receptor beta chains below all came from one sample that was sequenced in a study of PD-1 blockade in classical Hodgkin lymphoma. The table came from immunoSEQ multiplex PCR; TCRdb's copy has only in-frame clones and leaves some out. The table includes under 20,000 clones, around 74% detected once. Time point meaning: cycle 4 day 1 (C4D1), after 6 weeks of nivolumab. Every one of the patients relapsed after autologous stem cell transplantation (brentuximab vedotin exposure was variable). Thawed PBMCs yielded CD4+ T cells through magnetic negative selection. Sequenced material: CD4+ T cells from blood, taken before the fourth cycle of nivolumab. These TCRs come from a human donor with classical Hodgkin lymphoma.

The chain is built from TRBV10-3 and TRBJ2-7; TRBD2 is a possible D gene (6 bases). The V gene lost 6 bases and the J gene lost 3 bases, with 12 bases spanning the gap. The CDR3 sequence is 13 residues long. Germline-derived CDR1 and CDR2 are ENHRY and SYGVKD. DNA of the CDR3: TGTGCCATCAGCGACTACGGGGGCTACGAGCAGTACTTC. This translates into CAISDYGGYEQYF.

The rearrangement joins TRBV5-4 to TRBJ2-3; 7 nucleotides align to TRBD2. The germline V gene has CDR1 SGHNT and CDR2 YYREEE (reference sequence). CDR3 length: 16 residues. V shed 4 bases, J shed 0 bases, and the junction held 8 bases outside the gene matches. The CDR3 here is CASSPGGLSSTDTQYF. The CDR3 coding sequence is TGTGCCAGCAGCCCGGGGGGACTATCTAGCACAGATACGCAGTATTTT. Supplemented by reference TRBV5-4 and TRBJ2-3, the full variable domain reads ETGVTQSPTHLIKTRGQQVTLRCSSQSGHNTVSWYQQALGQGPQFIFQYYREEENGRGNFPPRFSGLQFPNYSSELNVNALELDDSALYLCASSPGGLSSTDTQYFGPGTRLTVL.

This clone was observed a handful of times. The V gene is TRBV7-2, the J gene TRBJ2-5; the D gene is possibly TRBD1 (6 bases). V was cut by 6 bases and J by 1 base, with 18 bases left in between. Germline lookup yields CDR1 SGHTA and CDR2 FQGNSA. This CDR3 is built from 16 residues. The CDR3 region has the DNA TGTGCCAGCAGTTTCTCTAGGGGGAGTGGCCAAGAGACCCAGTACTTC. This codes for CASSFSRGSGQETQYF. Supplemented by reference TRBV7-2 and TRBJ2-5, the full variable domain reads GAGVSQSPSNKVTEKGKDVELRCDPISGHTALYWYRQSLGQGLEFLIYFQGNSAPDKSGLPSDRFSAERTGGSVSTLTIQRTQQEDSAVYLCASSFSRGSGQETQYFGPGTRLLVL.

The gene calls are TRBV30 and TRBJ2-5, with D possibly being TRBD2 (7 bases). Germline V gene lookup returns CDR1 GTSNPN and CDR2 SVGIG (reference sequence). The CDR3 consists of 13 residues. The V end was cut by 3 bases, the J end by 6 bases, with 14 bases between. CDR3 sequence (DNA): TGTGCCTGGAGGGGAGGGGGGCGGAAGACCCAGTACTTC. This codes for CAWRGGGRKTQYF. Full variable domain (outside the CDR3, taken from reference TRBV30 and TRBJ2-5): SQTIHQWPATLVQPVGSPLSLECTVEGTSNPNLYWYRQAAGRGLQLLFYSVGIGQISSEVPQNLSASRPQDRQFILSSKKLLLSDSGFYLCAWRGGGRKTQYFGPGTRLLVL.

The CDR3 here is CASSQDRWAGAETQYF. The CDR3 region has the DNA TGCGCCAGCAGCCAAGATCGGTGGGCAGGGGCAGAGACCCAGTACTTC. This rearrangement joins TRBV4-3 to TRBJ2-5, with a possible D match to TRBD1 (6 bases). Trimming took 0 bases from V and 4 from J, leaving 15 bases between them. Per germline, CDR1 LGHNA and CDR2 YSLEER. The CDR3 consists of 16 residues.

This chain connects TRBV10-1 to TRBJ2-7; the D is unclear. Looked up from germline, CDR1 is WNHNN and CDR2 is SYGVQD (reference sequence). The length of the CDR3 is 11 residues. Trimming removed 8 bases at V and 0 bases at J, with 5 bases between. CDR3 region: CASLHSYEQYV. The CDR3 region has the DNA TGCGCCAGCTTGCACTCCTACGAGCAGTACGTC.

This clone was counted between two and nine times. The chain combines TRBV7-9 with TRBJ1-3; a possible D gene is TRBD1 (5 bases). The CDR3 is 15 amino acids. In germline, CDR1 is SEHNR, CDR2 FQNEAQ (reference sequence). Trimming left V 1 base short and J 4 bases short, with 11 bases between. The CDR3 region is CASSLEGVVGNTIYF. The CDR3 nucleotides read TGTGCCAGCAGCTTAGAAGGGGTAGTGGGAAACACCATATATTTT.

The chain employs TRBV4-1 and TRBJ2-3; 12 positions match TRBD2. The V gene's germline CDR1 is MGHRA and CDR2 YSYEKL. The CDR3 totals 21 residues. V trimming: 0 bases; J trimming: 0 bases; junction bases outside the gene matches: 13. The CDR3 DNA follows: TGCGCCAGCAGCCAAGATCTCGGACTAGCGGGGTTTATCTCTAGCACAGATACGCAGTATTTT. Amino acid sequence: CASSQDLGLAGFISSTDTQYF.

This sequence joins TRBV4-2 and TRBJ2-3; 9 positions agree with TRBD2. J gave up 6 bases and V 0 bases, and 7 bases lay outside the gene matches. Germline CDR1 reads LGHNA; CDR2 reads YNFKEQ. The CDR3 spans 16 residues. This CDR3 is CASSQDQASGVDTQYF. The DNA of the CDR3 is TGTGCCAGCAGCCAAGATCAGGCTAGCGGGGTTGATACGCAGTATTTT.

CDR3 residues: CASSQVVAGVPYNEQFF. CDR3 coding DNA: TGCGCCAGCAGCCAAGTCGTAGCAGGGGTCCCCTACAATGAGCAGTTCTTC. The chain couples TRBV4-1 to TRBJ2-1; D possibly corresponds to TRBD1 (6 bases). This CDR3 is built from 17 residues. Between the trimmed V and J ends, which lost 1 base and 2 bases, there was a span of 15 bases. Per germline, CDR1 MGHRA and CDR2 YSYEKL.

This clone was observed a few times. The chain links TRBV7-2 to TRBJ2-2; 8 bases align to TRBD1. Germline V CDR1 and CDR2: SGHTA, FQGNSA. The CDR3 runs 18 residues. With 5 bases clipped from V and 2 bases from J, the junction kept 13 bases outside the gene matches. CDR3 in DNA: TGTGCCAGCAGCCCCAAAGTGACAGGGGATATCAACACCGGGGAGCTGTTTTTT. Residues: CASSPKVTGDINTGELFF. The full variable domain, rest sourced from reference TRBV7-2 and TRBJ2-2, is GAGVSQSPSNKVTEKGKDVELRCDPISGHTALYWYRQSLGQGLEFLIYFQGNSAPDKSGLPSDRFSAERTGGSVSTLTIQRTQQEDSAVYLCASSPKVTGDINTGELFFGEGSRLTVL.

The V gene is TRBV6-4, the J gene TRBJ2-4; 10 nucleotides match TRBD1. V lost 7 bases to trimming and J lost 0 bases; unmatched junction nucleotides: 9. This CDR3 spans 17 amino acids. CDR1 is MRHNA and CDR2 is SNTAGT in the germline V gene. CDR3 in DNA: TGTGCCAGCAACCGGGACAGGGGACGACTAGCCAAAAACATTCAGTACTTC. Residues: CASNRDRGRLAKNIQYF.

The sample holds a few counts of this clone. CDR3 amino acids: CASMAILRQGGSSGNTIYF. CDR3 DNA sequence: TGTGCCAGCATGGCGATCCTAAGACAGGGGGGAAGCTCTGGAAACACCATATATTTT. V and J are TRBV2 and TRBJ1-3; 9 positions agree with TRBD1. Per germline, CDR1 SNHLY and CDR2 FYNNEI. The V and J ends lost 7 bases and 0 bases, in that order; junction bases with no gene match: 16. The CDR3 is made up of 19 amino acids. Supplemented by reference TRBV2 and TRBJ1-3, the full variable domain reads EPEVTQTPSHQVTQMGQEVILRCVPISNHLYFYWYRQILGQKVEFLVSFYNNEISEKSEIFDDQFSVERPDGSNFTLKIRSTKLEDSAMYFCASMAILRQGGSSGNTIYFGEGSWLTVV.